The 16 T cell receptor beta chains presented below share a single source sample, sequenced in a study of blood T cell repertoires in COVID-19. Data came from immunoSEQ multiplex PCR; TCRdb stores just in-frame clones and leaves some out. The table has hundreds of thousands of clones, approximately 88% seen once. Source material: peripheral blood. These receptors all come from a woman aged 25 to 39 with acute or convalescent COVID-19.

The CDR3 nucleotides read TGTGCCTGGAGACAGGGAAATAGCAATCAGCCCCAGCATTTT. It codes for CAWRQGNSNQPQHF. The J gene is TRBJ1-5, the V gene TRBV30; perhaps TRBD1 as D (6 bases). Looked up from germline, CDR1 is GTSNPN and CDR2 is SVGIG (reference sequence). V lost 3 bases, J lost 0 bases, and 9 bases lay in between. CDR3 length: 14 residues.

The rearrangement links TRBV9 to TRBJ2-7, with 7 nucleotides matching TRBD2. V trimming: 3 bases; J trimming: 9 bases; junction bases outside the gene matches: 12. Germline V gives CDR1 SGDLS, CDR2 YYNGEE. The CDR3 loop spans 14 amino acids. The CDR3 loop reads CASSALADLRGQYF. As DNA, the CDR3 is TGTGCCAGCAGCGCCCTAGCGGACCTACGTGGGCAGTACTTC.

The J gene is TRBJ2-7, the V gene TRBV3-1 (or the pseudogene TRBV3-2); D unclear. Germline V gene sequence: CDR1 LGHDT, CDR2 YNNKEL (reference sequence). There are 12 residues in the CDR3. V was pared by 4 bases and J by 2 bases, with 6 bases between. CDR3: CASSLYTYEQYF. The CDR3 DNA reads as TGTGCCAGCAGCCTTTACACCTACGAGCAGTACTTC.

The chain recombines TRBV30 with TRBJ1-5; TRBD1 matches at 10 bases. The CDR3 consists of 15 residues. Germline assignment: CDR1 GTSNPN and CDR2 SVGIG (reference sequence). Trimming removed 4 bases from V and 6 bases from J; junction bases left unmatched: 9. DNA of the CDR3: TGTGCCTGGAATACCGGGACAGGGGATGCTCAGCCCCAGCATTTT. This codes for CAWNTGTGDAQPQHF.

This clone was seen a single time. J is TRBJ1-4 and V is TRBV11-2, with unresolved D. Trimming removed 4 bases from V and 8 bases from J, with 11 bases in between. The CDR3 has 13 amino acids. Germline CDR1 and CDR2: SGHAT and FQNNGV. The CDR3, as DNA: TGTGCCAGCAGCTCCCCGGGGTGGGAAAAACTGTTTTTT. Translated: CASSSPGWEKLFF.

The chain joins TRBV2 to TRBJ1-3, with 8 bases identical to TRBD1. There are 15 residues in the CDR3. Trimming removed 5 bases from V and 5 bases from J; junction bases left unmatched: 8. Germline V gene sequence: CDR1 SNHLY, CDR2 FYNNEI. The CDR3: CASSTRTGRRNTIYF. The CDR3 coding sequence is TGTGCCAGCAGTACCCGGACAGGGCGCAGAAACACCATATATTTT. The full variable domain, with the rest looked up from reference TRBV2 and TRBJ1-3, is EPEVTQTPSHQVTQMGQEVILRCVPISNHLYFYWYRQILGQKVEFLVSFYNNEISEKSEIFDDQFSVERPDGSNFTLKIRSTKLEDSAMYFCASSTRTGRRNTIYFGEGSWLTVV.

This sequence joins TRBV6-4 and TRBJ1-4, with unresolved D. Germline V gene sequence: CDR1 MRHNA, CDR2 SNTAGT. The CDR3 runs 13 residues. V gave up 4 bases and J gave up 5 bases, with 8 bases separating them. CDR3 residues: CASSAPTNEKLFF. DNA of the CDR3: TGTGCCAGCAGTGCCCCTACCAATGAAAAACTGTTTTTT.

The chain employs TRBV2 and TRBJ2-3, with D possibly TRBD1 on 5 matching bases. Germline V gene lookup returns CDR1 SNHLY and CDR2 FYNNEI. Trimming cost V 7 bases and J 2 bases, with 13 bases left between them. The CDR3 is 14 residues long. CDR3 in amino acids: CASTVLGATDTQYF. The DNA of the CDR3 is TGTGCCAGCACGGTGCTAGGGGCCACAGATACGCAGTATTTT.

The genes are TRBV24-1 and TRBJ2-1, with 9 bases identical to TRBD1. CDR3 size: 22 residues. V dropped 4 bases and J dropped 1; count of bases not matched to a gene: 22. The V gene's germline CDR1 is KGHDR and CDR2 SFDVKD. The CDR3 nucleotides are TGTGCCACCAGTGACACCGGCGCTGGGGACAGGGCCAAACCCTCGTCCTACAATGAGCAGTTCTTC. It is translated as CATSDTGAGDRAKPSSYNEQFF.

The V and J genes are TRBV19 and TRBJ1-3; D not resolved. The length of the CDR3 is 15 residues. The germline V gene has CDR1 LNHDA and CDR2 SQIVND (reference sequence). Trimming left V 1 base short and J 0 bases short, with 7 bases between. CDR3: CASSIGRASGNTIYF. CDR3 coding DNA: TGTGCCAGTAGTATAGGCCGCGCCTCTGGAAACACCATATATTTT.

This chain uses TRBV9 with TRBJ1-2; the match to TRBD1 covers 7 bases. With V trimmed by 4 bases and J by 2 bases, 11 bases remained unmatched. The CDR3 runs 16 residues. From germline, CDR1 is SGDLS and CDR2 YYNGEE. The CDR3 region has the DNA TGTGCCAGCAGCCCCGGTCCGGGGGACAGAAACTATGGCTACACCTTC. It yields the protein CASSPGPGDRNYGYTF.

This chain uses TRBV6-6 with TRBJ1-2; TRBD1 agrees at 7 bases. The CDR3 has 14 amino acids. The germline V gene has CDR1 MNHNY and CDR2 SVGAGI (reference sequence). Germline trimming cut 2 bases from V and 2 bases from J; bases unmatched to any gene: 2. The DNA for the CDR3 is TGTGCCAGCAGTTACCGGGACAGCAACTATGGCTACACCTTC. This codes for CASSYRDSNYGYTF.

This rearrangement joins TRBV3-1 (or the pseudogene TRBV3-2) to TRBJ2-7; 8 bases line up with TRBD2. The CDR3 consists of 14 residues. V trimming: 5 bases; J trimming: 4 bases; junction bases outside the gene matches: 7. Germline lookup yields CDR1 LGHDT and CDR2 YNNKEL (reference sequence). This chain's CDR3 is CASSTSGEEYEQYF. CDR3 nucleotides: TGTGCCAGCAGCACTAGCGGAGAAGAGTACGAGCAGTACTTC.

The rearrangement uses TRBV6-2 or TRBV6-3 and TRBJ2-7; D is undetermined. This CDR3 contains 12 residues. Deletions cut 4 bases from V and 2 bases from J, with 6 bases between. Germline CDR1 MNHEY, CDR2 SVGEGT. CDR3 DNA sequence: TGTGCCAGCAGTTGGTCGGCCTACGAGCAGTACTTC. This gives the protein CASSWSAYEQYF.

The chain combines TRBV7-8 with TRBJ2-7, with unresolved D. Trimming took off 1 base at V and 0 bases at J, with 10 bases between the two ends. This CDR3 is 15 amino acids long. Germline values: CDR1 SGHVS, CDR2 FQNEAQ. Here the CDR3 DNA reads TGTGCCAGCAGCTTAGGGCGTAGGAGCTCCTACGAGCAGTACTTC. This translates into CASSLGRRSSYEQYF.

The genes are TRBV10-3 and TRBJ2-3; 8 nucleotides agree with TRBD1. V lost 9 bases to trimming and J lost 0 bases; unmatched junction nucleotides: 5. CDR1 and CDR2 from the germline V gene are ENHRY and SYGVKD. This CDR3 has 14 residues. CDR3 region: CAMTGDASTDTQYF. The CDR3 DNA is TGTGCCATGACAGGGGATGCGAGCACAGATACGCAGTATTTT.